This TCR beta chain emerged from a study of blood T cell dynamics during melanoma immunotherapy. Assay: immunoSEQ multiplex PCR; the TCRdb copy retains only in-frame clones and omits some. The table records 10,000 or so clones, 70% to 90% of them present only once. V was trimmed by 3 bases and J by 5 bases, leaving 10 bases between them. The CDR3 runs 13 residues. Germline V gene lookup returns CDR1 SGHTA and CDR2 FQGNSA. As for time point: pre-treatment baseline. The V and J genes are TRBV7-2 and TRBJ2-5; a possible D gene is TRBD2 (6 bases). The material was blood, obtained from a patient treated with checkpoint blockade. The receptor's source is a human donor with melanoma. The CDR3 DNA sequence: TGTGCCAGCAGCTTCCTAGCGCCTGAGACCCAGTACTTC. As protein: CASSFLAPETQYF.